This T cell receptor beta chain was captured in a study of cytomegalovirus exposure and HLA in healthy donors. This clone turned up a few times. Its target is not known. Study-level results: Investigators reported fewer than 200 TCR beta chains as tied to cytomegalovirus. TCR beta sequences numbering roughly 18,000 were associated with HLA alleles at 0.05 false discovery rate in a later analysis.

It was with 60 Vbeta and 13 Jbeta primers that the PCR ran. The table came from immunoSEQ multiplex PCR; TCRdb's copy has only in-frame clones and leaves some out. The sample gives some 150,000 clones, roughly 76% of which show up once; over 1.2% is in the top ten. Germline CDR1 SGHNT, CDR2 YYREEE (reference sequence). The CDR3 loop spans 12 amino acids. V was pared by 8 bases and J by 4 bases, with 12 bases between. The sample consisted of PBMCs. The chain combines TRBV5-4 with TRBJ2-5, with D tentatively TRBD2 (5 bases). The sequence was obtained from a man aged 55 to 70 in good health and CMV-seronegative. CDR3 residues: CASGGSGETQYF. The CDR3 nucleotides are TGTGCCAGTGGAGGATCGGGAGAGACCCAGTACTTC.